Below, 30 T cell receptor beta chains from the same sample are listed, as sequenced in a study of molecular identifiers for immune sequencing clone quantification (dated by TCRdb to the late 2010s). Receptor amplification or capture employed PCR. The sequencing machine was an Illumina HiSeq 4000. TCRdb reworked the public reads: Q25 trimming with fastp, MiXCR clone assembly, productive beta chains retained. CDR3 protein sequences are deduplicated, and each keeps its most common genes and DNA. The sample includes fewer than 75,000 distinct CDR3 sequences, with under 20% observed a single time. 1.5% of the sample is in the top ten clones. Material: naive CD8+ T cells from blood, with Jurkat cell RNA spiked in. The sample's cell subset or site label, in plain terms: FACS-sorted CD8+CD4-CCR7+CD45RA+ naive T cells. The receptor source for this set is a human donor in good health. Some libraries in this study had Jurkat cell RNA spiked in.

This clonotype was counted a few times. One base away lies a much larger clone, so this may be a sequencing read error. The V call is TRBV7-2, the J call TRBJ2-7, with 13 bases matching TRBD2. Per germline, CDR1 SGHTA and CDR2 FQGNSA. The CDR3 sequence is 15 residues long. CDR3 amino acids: CASSVGLAGAYGQYF. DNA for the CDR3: TGTGCCAGCAGCGTAGGACTAGCGGGAGCCTACGGGCAGTACTTC.

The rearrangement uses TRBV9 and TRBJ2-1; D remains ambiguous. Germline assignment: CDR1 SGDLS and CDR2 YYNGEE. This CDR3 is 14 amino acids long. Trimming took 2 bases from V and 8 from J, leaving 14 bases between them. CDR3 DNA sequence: TGTGCCAGCAGCGTTTATCATGGGTTTGATGAGCAGTTCTTC. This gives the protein CASSVYHGFDEQFF.

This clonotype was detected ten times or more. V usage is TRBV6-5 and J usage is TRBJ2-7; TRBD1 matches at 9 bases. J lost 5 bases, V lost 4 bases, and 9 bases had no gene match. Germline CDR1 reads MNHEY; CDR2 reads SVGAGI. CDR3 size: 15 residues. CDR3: CASSWGTGNPHEQYF. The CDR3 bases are TGTGCCAGCAGTTGGGGGACAGGGAACCCCCACGAGCAGTACTTC.

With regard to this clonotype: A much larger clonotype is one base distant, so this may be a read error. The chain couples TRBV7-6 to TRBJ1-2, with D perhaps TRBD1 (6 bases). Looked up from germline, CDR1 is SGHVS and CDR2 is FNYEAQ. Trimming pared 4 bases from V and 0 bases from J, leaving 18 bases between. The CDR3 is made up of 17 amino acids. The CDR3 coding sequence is TGTGCCAGCAGCTCAGAGGCTGGGGGCACCACTAACTATGGCTACACCTTC. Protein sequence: CASSSEAGGTTNYGYTF.

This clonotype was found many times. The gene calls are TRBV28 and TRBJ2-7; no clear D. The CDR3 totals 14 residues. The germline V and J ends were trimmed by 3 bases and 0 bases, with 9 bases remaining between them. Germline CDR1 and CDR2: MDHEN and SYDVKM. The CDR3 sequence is CASSFSESSYEQYF. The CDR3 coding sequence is TGTGCCAGCAGTTTTTCCGAAAGCTCCTACGAGCAGTACTTC.

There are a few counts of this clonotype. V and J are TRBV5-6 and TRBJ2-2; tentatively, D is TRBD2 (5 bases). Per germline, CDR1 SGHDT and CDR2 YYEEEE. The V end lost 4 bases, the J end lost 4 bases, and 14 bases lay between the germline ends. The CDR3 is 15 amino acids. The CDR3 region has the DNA TGTGCCAGCAGCCAAAGCCGGGAACCCACCGGGGAGCTGTTTTTT. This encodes CASSQSREPTGELFF.

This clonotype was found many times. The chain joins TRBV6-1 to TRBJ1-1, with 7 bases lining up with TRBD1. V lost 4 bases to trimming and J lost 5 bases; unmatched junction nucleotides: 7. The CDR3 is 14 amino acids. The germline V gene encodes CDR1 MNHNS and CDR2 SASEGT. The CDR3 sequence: CASSGEQGWTEAFF. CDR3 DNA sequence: TGTGCCAGCAGTGGTGAACAGGGGTGGACTGAAGCTTTCTTT.

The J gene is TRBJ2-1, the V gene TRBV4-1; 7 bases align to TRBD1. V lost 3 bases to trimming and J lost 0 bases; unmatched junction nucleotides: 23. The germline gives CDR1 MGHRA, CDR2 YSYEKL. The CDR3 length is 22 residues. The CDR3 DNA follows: TGCGCCAGCAGCCACTCGGCTAACTCCGGGACAGCGTTTACTAGCTCCTACAATGAGCAGTTCTTC. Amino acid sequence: CASSHSANSGTAFTSSYNEQFF.

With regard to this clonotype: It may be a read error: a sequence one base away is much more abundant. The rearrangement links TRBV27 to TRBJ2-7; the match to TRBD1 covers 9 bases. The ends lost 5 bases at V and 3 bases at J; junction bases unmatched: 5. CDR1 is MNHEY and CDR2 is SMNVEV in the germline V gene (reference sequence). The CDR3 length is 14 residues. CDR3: CASSGGTGRYEQYF. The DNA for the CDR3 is TGTGCCAGCAGTGGTGGGACAGGGCGCTACGAGCAGTACTTC.

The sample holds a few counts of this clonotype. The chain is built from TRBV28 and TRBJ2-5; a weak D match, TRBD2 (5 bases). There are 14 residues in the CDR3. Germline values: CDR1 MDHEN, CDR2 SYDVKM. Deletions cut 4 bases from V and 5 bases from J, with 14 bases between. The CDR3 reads CASSSDLLRETQYF. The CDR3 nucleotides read TGTGCCAGCAGTTCGGACTTACTCCGGGAGACCCAGTACTTC.

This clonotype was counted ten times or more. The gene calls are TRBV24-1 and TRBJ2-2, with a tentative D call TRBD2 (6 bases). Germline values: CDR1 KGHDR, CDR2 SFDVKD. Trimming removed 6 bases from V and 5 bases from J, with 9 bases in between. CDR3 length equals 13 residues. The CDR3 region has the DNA TGTGCCACCAGTCCAGGAGGGACCGGGGAGCTGTTTTTT. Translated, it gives CATSPGGTGELFF.

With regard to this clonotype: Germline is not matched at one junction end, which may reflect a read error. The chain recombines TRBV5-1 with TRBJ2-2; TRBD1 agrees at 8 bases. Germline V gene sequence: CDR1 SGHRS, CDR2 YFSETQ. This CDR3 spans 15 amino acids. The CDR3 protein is CAGRGRGRGTGELFF. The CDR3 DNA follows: TGCGCCGGCAGGGGCAGGGGGCGTGGCACCGGGGAGCTGTTTTTT.

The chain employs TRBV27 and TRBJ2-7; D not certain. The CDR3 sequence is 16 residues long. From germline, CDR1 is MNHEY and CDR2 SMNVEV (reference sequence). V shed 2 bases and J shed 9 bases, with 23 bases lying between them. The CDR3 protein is CASSLVIPSQWNGQYF. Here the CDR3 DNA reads TGTGCCAGCAGTTTAGTCATACCGAGCCAGTGGAATGGGCAGTACTTC.

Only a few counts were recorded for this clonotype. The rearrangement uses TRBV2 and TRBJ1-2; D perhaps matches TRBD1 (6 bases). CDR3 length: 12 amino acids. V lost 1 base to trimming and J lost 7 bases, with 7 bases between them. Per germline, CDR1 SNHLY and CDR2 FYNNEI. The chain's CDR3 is CASSEGDIGYTF. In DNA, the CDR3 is TGTGCCAGCAGTGAAGGGGACATTGGCTACACCTTC.

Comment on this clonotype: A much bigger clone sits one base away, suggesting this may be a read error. The CDR3 is CASSFNHYEQYF. DNA of the CDR3: TGTGCCAGCAGCTTTAATCACTACGAGCAGTACTTC. The chain combines TRBV7-2 with TRBJ2-7; no firm D call. CDR1 and CDR2 (germline): SGHTA, FQGNSA. V was cut by 3 bases and J by 3 bases, with 6 bases left in between. This CDR3 spans 12 amino acids.

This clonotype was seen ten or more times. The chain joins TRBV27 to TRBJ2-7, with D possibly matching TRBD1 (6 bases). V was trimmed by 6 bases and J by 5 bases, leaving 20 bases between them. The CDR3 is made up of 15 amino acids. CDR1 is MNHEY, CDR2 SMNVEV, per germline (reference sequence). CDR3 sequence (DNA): TGTGCCAGCAGCTTGGGAGCAGGGGTTTTGGACGAGCAGTACTTC. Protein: CASSLGAGVLDEQYF.

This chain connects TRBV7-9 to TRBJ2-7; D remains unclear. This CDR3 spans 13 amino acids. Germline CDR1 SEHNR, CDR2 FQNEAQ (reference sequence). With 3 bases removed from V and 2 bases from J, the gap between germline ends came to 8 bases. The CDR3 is CASSFDSPYEQYF. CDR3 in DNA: TGTGCCAGCAGCTTTGACTCTCCCTACGAGCAGTACTTC.

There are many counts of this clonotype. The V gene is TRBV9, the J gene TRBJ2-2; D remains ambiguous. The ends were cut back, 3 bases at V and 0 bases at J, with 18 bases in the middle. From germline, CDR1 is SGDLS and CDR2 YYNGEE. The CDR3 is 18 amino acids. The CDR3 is CASSGGGLGSSNTGELFF. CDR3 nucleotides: TGTGCCAGCAGCGGGGGTGGGTTAGGATCGTCGAACACCGGGGAGCTGTTTTTT.

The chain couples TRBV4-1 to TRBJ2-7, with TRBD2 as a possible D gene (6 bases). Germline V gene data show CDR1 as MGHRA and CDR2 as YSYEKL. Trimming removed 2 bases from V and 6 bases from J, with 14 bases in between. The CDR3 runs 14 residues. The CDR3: CASSQRSGDREQYF. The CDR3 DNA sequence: TGCGCCAGCAGCCAAAGGTCGGGGGATCGCGAGCAGTACTTC.

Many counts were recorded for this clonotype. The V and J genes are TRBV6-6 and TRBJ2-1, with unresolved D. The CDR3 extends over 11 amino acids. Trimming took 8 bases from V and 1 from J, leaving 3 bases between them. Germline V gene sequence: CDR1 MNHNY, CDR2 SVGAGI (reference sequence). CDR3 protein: CASWSYNEQFF. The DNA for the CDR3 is TGTGCCAGCTGGTCCTACAATGAGCAGTTCTTC.

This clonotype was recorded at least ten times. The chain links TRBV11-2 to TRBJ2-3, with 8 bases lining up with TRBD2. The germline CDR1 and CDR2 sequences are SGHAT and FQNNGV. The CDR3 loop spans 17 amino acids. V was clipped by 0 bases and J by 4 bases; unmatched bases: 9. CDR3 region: CASSLDLGTSDADTQYF. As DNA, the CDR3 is TGTGCCAGCAGCTTAGATCTGGGGACTAGTGACGCAGATACGCAGTATTTT.

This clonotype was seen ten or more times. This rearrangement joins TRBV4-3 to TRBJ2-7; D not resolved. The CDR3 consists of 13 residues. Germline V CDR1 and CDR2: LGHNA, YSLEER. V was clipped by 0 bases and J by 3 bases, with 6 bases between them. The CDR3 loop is CASSQDGNYEQYF. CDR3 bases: TGCGCCAGCAGCCAAGATGGAAACTACGAGCAGTACTTC.

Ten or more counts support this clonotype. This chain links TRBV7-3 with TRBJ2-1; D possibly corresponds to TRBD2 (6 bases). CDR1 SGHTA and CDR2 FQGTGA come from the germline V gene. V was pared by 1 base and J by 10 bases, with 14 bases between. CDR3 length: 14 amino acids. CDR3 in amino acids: CASSLRGGATEQFF. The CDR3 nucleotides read TGTGCCAGCAGCTTAAGAGGCGGGGCAACCGAGCAGTTCTTC.

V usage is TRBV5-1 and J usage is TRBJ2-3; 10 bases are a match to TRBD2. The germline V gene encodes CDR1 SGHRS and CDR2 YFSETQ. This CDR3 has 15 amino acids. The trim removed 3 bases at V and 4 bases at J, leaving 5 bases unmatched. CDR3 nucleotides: TGCGCCAGCAGCTCTAGACTAGCGGGTCCAGATACGCAGTATTTT. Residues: CASSSRLAGPDTQYF.

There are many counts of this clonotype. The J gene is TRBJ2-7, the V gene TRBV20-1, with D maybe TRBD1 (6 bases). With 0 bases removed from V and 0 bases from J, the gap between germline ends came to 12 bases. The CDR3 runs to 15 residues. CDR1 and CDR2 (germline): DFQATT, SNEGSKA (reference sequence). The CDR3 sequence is CSARDTRGGSYEQYF. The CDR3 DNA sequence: TGCAGTGCTAGAGATACGAGAGGGGGCTCCTACGAGCAGTACTTC.

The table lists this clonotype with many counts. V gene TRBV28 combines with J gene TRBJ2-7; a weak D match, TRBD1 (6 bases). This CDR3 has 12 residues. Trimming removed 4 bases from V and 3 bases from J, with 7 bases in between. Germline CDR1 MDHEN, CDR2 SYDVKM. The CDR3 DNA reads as TGTGCCAGCAGTTGGGACAACTACGAGCAGTACTTC. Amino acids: CASSWDNYEQYF. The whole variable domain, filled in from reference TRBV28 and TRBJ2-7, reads DVKVTQSSRYLVKRTGEKVFLECVQDMDHENMFWYRQDPGLGLRLIYFSYDVKMKEKGDIPEGYSVSREKKERFSLILESASTNQTSMYLCASSWDNYEQYFGPGTRLTVT.

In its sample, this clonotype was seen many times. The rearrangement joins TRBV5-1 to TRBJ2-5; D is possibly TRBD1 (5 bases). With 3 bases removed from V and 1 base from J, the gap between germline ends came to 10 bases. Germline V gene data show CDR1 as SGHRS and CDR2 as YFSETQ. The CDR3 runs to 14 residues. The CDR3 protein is CASSSDIVQETQYF. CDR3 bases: TGCGCCAGCAGCTCGGACATAGTCCAAGAGACCCAGTACTTC.

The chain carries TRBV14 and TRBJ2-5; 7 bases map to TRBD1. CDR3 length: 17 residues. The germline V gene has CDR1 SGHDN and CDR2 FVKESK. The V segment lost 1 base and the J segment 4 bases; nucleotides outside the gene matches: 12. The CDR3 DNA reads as TGTGCCAGCAGCCAAGTCTCCCAACTCACAGGGGTAGAGACCCAGTACTTC. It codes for CASSQVSQLTGVETQYF.

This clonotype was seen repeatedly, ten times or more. The CDR3 DNA reads TGTGCCAGCAGCTTAGACCTGGGCGGGGGAACCTACTACGAGCAGTACTTC. Translated, it gives CASSLDLGGGTYYEQYF. V usage is TRBV7-9 and J usage is TRBJ2-7; 7 nucleotides line up with TRBD2. Germline CDR1 SEHNR, CDR2 FQNEAQ (reference sequence). The trim removed 1 base at V and 3 bases at J, leaving 12 bases unmatched. The CDR3 extends over 17 amino acids. The entire variable domain, with the rest obtained from reference TRBV7-9 and TRBJ2-7, is as follows: DTGVSQNPRHKITKRGQNVTFRCDPISEHNRLYWYRQTLGQGPEFLTYFQNEAQLEKSRLLSDRFSAERPKGSFSTLEIQRTEQGDSAMYLCASSLDLGGGTYYEQYFGPGTRLTVT.

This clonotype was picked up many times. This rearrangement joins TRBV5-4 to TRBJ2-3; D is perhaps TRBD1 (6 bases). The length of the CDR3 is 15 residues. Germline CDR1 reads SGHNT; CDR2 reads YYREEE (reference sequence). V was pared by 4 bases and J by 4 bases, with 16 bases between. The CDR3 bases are TGTGCCAGCAGCGTCGACAGGACCCTCCCAGATACGCAGTATTTT. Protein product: CASSVDRTLPDTQYF.